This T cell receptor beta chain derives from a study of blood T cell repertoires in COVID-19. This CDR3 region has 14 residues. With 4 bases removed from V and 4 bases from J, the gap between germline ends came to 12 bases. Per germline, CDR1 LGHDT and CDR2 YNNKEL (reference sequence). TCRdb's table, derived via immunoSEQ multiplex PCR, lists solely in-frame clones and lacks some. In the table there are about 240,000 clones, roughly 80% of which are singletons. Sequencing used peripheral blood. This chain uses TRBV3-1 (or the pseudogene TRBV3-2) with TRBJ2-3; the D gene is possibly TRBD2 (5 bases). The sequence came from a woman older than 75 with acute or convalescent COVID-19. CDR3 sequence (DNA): TGTGCCAGCAGCCTTCTAACCGGGGCAGATACGCAGTATTTT. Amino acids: CASSLLTGADTQYF.